The entry below describes one T cell receptor beta chain. Its antigen is undetermined. The data were taken from a study of cytomegalovirus exposure and HLA in healthy donors. Study as a whole: Earlier, 110 million or so unique TCR beta sequences were recovered from 200 million or so T cells by an analysis.

The V gene's germline CDR1 is ENHRY and CDR2 SYGVKD. The CDR3 is made up of 12 amino acids. Trimming left V 2 bases short and J 5 bases short, with 6 bases between. Study-level findings and limits: Several top significant clusters appeared, in a later analysis, to be linked to common viral pathogens. Immune exposure information available was restricted to CMV serostatus. Presence/absence results assume similar sequencing depth per donor, which may not hold.

The PCR employed 60 Vbeta primers together with 13 Jbeta primers. Libraries were prepared by immunoSEQ multiplex PCR; TCRdb keeps only in-frame clonotypes and omits some of them. The data show under 200,000 clones, roughly 79% seen once. Material for sequencing was PBMCs. This sequence originates from a woman in her thirties or forties in good health and CMV-seropositive. The chain links TRBV10-3 to TRBJ1-2; D remains unclear. This CDR3 is CAISEIGYGYTF. CDR3 sequence (DNA): TGTGCCATCAGTGAGATCGGTTATGGCTACACCTTC.